This is a list of T cell receptor beta chains from one sample in a study of blood T cell repertoires in COVID-19. Assay: immunoSEQ multiplex PCR; the TCRdb copy retains only in-frame clones and omits some. Among about 190,000 clones, around 83% were seen once, and the ten largest hold around 3.1%. Sequenced sample: PBMCs or T cells enriched from blood (not recorded which). Every receptor here comes from a woman in her thirties who had been exposed to COVID-19. Each CDR3 is given with its conserved first and last residue. Each record gives: clone size, CDR3 length, D gene, V gene, J gene, CDR3 DNA, CDR3 protein. D genes are given only for firm matches. Not all rows give a size; the values are once, few, many and, for expanded clones, a class.

abundance: many; len: 14; d_gene: .; v_gene: TRBV29-1; j_gene: TRBJ2-2; CDR3nt: TGCAGCGTTCTACGGACAGCGAACACCGGGGAGCTGTTTTTT; CDR3aa: CSVLRTANTGELFF
abundance: .; len: 17; d_gene: TRBD1; v_gene: TRBV4-2; j_gene: TRBJ2-2; CDR3nt: TGTGCCAGCAGCCAAGAAGGGGACAGGGGGCAAGGCGGGGAGCTGTTTTTT; CDR3aa: CASSQEGDRGQGGELFF
abundance: .; len: 11; d_gene: .; v_gene: TRBV19; j_gene: TRBJ1-1; CDR3nt: TGTGCCAGTAGTCAGTACACTGAAGCTTTCTTT; CDR3aa: CASSQYTEAFF
abundance: .; len: 14; d_gene: .; v_gene: TRBV7-9; j_gene: TRBJ1-2; CDR3nt: TGTGCCAGCAGCTGGGGGGAAGTTAACTATGGCTACACCTTC; CDR3aa: CASSWGEVNYGYTF
abundance: .; len: 11; d_gene: TRBD1; v_gene: TRBV20-1; j_gene: TRBJ2-1; CDR3nt: TGCAGTGCGGGACAGAACAATGAGCAGTTCTTC; CDR3aa: CSAGQNNEQFF
abundance: once; len: 15; d_gene: .; v_gene: TRBV30; j_gene: TRBJ1-3; CDR3nt: TGTGCCTGGACCCGTAACAGAAAATCTGGAAACACCATATATTTT; CDR3aa: CAWTRNRKSGNTIYF
abundance: .; len: 16; d_gene: .; v_gene: TRBV5-1; j_gene: TRBJ2-7; CDR3nt: TGCGCCAGCAGCTTATCCGCCGAGGGCGCCGGATACGAGCAGTACTTC; CDR3aa: CASSLSAEGAGYEQYF
abundance: .; len: 13; d_gene: .; v_gene: TRBV12-3/TRBV12-4; j_gene: TRBJ1-2; CDR3nt: TGTGCCAGCAGTTTTGAGGGAGGCTATGGCTACACCTTC; CDR3aa: CASSFEGGYGYTF
abundance: .; len: 15; d_gene: TRBD1; v_gene: TRBV5-1; j_gene: TRBJ2-7; CDR3nt: TGCGCCAGCAGCTTGGTGAGGGACAGGTCCTACGAGCAGTACTTC; CDR3aa: CASSLVRDRSYEQYF
abundance: .; len: 15; d_gene: .; v_gene: TRBV18; j_gene: TRBJ1-1; CDR3nt: TGTGCCAGCTCACCCTCACAGGGTCGGGAAACTGAAGCTTTCTTT; CDR3aa: CASSPSQGRETEAFF
abundance: .; len: 15; d_gene: TRBD1; v_gene: TRBV7-6; j_gene: TRBJ1-3; CDR3nt: TGTGCCAGCAGCTCGGGGACAGACCCTGGAAACACCATATATTTT; CDR3aa: CASSSGTDPGNTIYF
abundance: .; len: 15; d_gene: .; v_gene: TRBV6-2/TRBV6-3; j_gene: TRBJ2-3; CDR3nt: TGTGCCAGCAGTTATACGCGGGGGCGCACAGATACGCAGTATTTT; CDR3aa: CASSYTRGRTDTQYF
abundance: .; len: 21; d_gene: TRBD1; v_gene: TRBV12-5; j_gene: TRBJ1-2; CDR3nt: TGTGCTAGTGGTTTTACTCCCGATATTCAGGACAGGGGGATCTGGATGAATGGCTACACCTTC; CDR3aa: CASGFTPDIQDRGIWMNGYTF
abundance: .; len: 11; d_gene: .; v_gene: TRBV4-1; j_gene: TRBJ2-1; CDR3nt: TGCGCCAGCAGCCTGACGGGAGAGCAGTTCTTC; CDR3aa: CASSLTGEQFF
abundance: .; len: 14; d_gene: TRBD1; v_gene: TRBV9; j_gene: TRBJ1-5; CDR3nt: TGTGCCAGCAGCGTGACAGGGGGGGGCCAGCCCCAGCATTTT; CDR3aa: CASSVTGGGQPQHF
abundance: .; len: 18; d_gene: TRBD2; v_gene: TRBV7-8; j_gene: TRBJ2-2; CDR3nt: TGTGCCAGCAGCTTTGGCCGACTAGCGGCCGTTAACACCGGGGAGCTGTTTTTT; CDR3aa: CASSFGRLAAVNTGELFF
abundance: .; len: 14; d_gene: TRBD1; v_gene: TRBV7-9; j_gene: TRBJ1-2; CDR3nt: TGTGCCAGCAGCCGACAGGGCCTGAACTATGGCTACACCTTC; CDR3aa: CASSRQGLNYGYTF
abundance: .; len: 18; d_gene: .; v_gene: TRBV19; j_gene: TRBJ2-2; CDR3nt: TGTGCCAGTAGTATAGATCGAAGGGGGATTTCAGCCACCGGGGAGCTGTTTTTT; CDR3aa: CASSIDRRGISATGELFF
abundance: .; len: 11; d_gene: .; v_gene: TRBV20-1; j_gene: TRBJ1-2; CDR3nt: TGCAGTGCTACCCGGGACTATGGCTACACCTTC; CDR3aa: CSATRDYGYTF
abundance: .; len: 15; d_gene: .; v_gene: TRBV7-2; j_gene: TRBJ2-7; CDR3nt: TGTGCCAGCAGCTCGATAGCCGGACAGTTATACGAGCAGTACTTC; CDR3aa: CASSSIAGQLYEQYF
abundance: .; len: 14; d_gene: .; v_gene: TRBV6-4; j_gene: TRBJ1-1; CDR3nt: TGTGCCAGCAGCAAAACAGAGACGAACACTGAAGCTTTCTTT; CDR3aa: CASSKTETNTEAFF
abundance: .; len: 16; d_gene: TRBD2; v_gene: TRBV3-1/TRBV3-2; j_gene: TRBJ2-7; CDR3nt: TGTGCCAGCAGCCAAGCTGGGCGGGGGGGCGTCTACGAGCAGTACTTC; CDR3aa: CASSQAGRGGVYEQYF
abundance: .; len: 15; d_gene: TRBD1; v_gene: TRBV4-1; j_gene: TRBJ1-5; CDR3nt: TGCGCCAGCAGCCCACCTGACAGGGGCTATCAGCCCCAGCATTTT; CDR3aa: CASSPPDRGYQPQHF
abundance: .; len: 15; d_gene: .; v_gene: TRBV20-1; j_gene: TRBJ1-1; CDR3nt: TGCAGTGCTAGTGCCCTACAACCAGGGGACACTGAAGCTTTCTTT; CDR3aa: CSASALQPGDTEAFF
abundance: .; len: 13; d_gene: .; v_gene: TRBV27; j_gene: TRBJ2-2; CDR3nt: TGTGCCAGCACCAGGGGTCTCACCGGGGAGCTGTTTTTT; CDR3aa: CASTRGLTGELFF
abundance: many; len: 10; d_gene: .; v_gene: TRBV29-1; j_gene: TRBJ1-1; CDR3nt: TGCAGCGTTGTAGACACTGAAGCTTTCTTT; CDR3aa: CSVVDTEAFF
abundance: .; len: 15; d_gene: .; v_gene: TRBV6-4; j_gene: TRBJ2-3; CDR3nt: TGTGCCAGCAGTGCGATCGGGAGTGGCACAGATACGCAGTATTTT; CDR3aa: CASSAIGSGTDTQYF
abundance: .; len: 15; d_gene: TRBD1; v_gene: TRBV4-1; j_gene: TRBJ2-7; CDR3nt: TGCGCCAGCAGCTTTTCTACAGGGGCCACCTACGAGCAGTACTTC; CDR3aa: CASSFSTGATYEQYF
abundance: .; len: 16; d_gene: .; v_gene: TRBV7-2; j_gene: TRBJ2-5; CDR3nt: TGTGCCAGCAGCTTAGAGAGTACTGCCCTCTCCCGGGACCAGTACTTC; CDR3aa: CASSLESTALSRDQYF
abundance: .; len: 14; d_gene: TRBD1; v_gene: TRBV2; j_gene: TRBJ1-2; CDR3nt: TGTGCCAGCAGTGAAATGGACAGGGTATCCGGCTACACCTTC; CDR3aa: CASSEMDRVSGYTF
abundance: .; len: 11; d_gene: .; v_gene: TRBV12-3/TRBV12-4; j_gene: TRBJ2-2; CDR3nt: TGTGCCAGCACCCTTACCGGGGAGCTGTTTTTT; CDR3aa: CASTLTGELFF
abundance: few; len: 12; d_gene: .; v_gene: TRBV5-1; j_gene: TRBJ2-7; CDR3nt: TGCGCCAGCAGCTCACCAGCCTACGAGCAGTACTTC; CDR3aa: CASSSPAYEQYF
abundance: .; len: 16; d_gene: .; v_gene: TRBV4-1; j_gene: TRBJ1-4; CDR3nt: TGCGCCAGCAGCCAAGATTACCCAGGGGCGGATGGGAAACTGTTTTTT; CDR3aa: CASSQDYPGADGKLFF
abundance: .; len: 12; d_gene: .; v_gene: TRBV3-1/TRBV3-2; j_gene: TRBJ1-5; CDR3nt: TGTGCCAGCACCAGGGCCGACCAGCCCCAGCATTTT; CDR3aa: CASTRADQPQHF
abundance: once; len: 14; d_gene: .; v_gene: TRBV5-4; j_gene: TRBJ1-2; CDR3nt: TGTGCCAGCAGCTTACCAACAGCTAACTATGGCTACACCTTC; CDR3aa: CASSLPTANYGYTF
abundance: .; len: 13; d_gene: .; v_gene: TRBV3-1/TRBV3-2; j_gene: TRBJ1-6; CDR3nt: TGTGCCAGCAGCCAAGACACTATGTCACCCCTCCACTTT; CDR3aa: CASSQDTMSPLHF
abundance: .; len: 14; d_gene: TRBD2; v_gene: TRBV11-2; j_gene: TRBJ2-1; CDR3nt: TGTGCCAGCAGCTTAGCGGGGGGGCCTGTTGAGCAGTTCTTC; CDR3aa: CASSLAGGPVEQFF
abundance: .; len: 15; d_gene: TRBD2; v_gene: TRBV11-2; j_gene: TRBJ2-7; CDR3nt: TGTGCCAGCAGCCCCGACCGACTAGCGAGCTACGAGCAGTACTTC; CDR3aa: CASSPDRLASYEQYF
abundance: .; len: 13; d_gene: .; v_gene: TRBV6-2/TRBV6-3; j_gene: TRBJ2-7; CDR3nt: TGTGCCAGCAGCCTTATTCGTACCTACGAGCAGTACTTC; CDR3aa: CASSLIRTYEQYF
abundance: .; len: 15; d_gene: .; v_gene: TRBV6-5; j_gene: TRBJ1-1; CDR3nt: TGTGCCAGCAGTTACTCGAGGGGGGGTAGGGCTGAAGCTTTCTTT; CDR3aa: CASSYSRGGRAEAFF